This TCR beta chain was captured in a study of T cells in tuberculosis. Adolescents were screened for latent TB by skin test and IGRA. Trimming left V 5 bases short and J 6 bases short, with 14 bases between. Germline values: CDR1 ENHRY, CDR2 SYGVKD. CDR3 size: 13 residues. The assay was immunoSEQ multiplex PCR, and TCRdb's table has in-frame clones only and misses some. The table records under 25,000 clones, around 97% of them present only once. Comments on this clone: Antigen: not known.

Notes on the study in general: Active tuberculosis TCR-alpha repertoires lay closer to GMM-specific TCRs than IGRA-negative controls, suggesting clonal expansion.

The V call is TRBV10-3, the J call TRBJ2-7; D not certain. The sequence derives from a donor aged 10-30 years with latent tuberculosis or without tuberculosis infection. Sequencing used PBMCs. The CDR3 DNA reads TGTGCCATCAGTAAGGAGAATTTAGGCGAGCAGTACTTC. Its translation is CAISKENLGEQYF.